Only one count was recorded for the clone carrying this T cell receptor (beta chain). Its antigen is not identified. Trimming shortened V by 0 bases and J by 3 bases, and 13 bases separated the two germline ends. The germline CDR1 and CDR2 sequences are SGDLS and YYNGEE. The CDR3 has 15 amino acids. The data were obtained in a study of cytomegalovirus exposure and HLA in healthy donors. Study-level results: A later analysis found first-cohort TCR clusters tended to co-occur in the 110 or so validation repertoires.

Generated by immunoSEQ multiplex PCR, the TCRdb table keeps only in-frame clones and is missing some. Of about 150,000 clones listed, less than 90% are singletons. The sample was PBMCs. The chain carries TRBV9 and TRBJ2-7; TRBD1 might be the D (6 bases). The clonotype was recovered from a man aged 18 to 29 in good health and CMV-seropositive. DNA of the CDR3: TGTGCCAGCAGCGTAGCATGCCAGGGGTTCTACGAGCAGTACTTC. Amino acids: CASSVACQGFYEQYF. Full variable domain (outside the CDR3, taken from reference TRBV9 and TRBJ2-7): DSGVTQTPKHLITATGQRVTLRCSPRSGDLSVYWYQQSLDQGLQFLIQYYNGEERAKGNILERFSAQQFPDLHSELNLSSLELGDSALYFCASSVACQGFYEQYFGPGTRLTVT.